One T cell receptor beta chain is described in this entry. Participant age was roughly 18 to 95 years, and participants resided in about two dozen US areas. Cohorts were assigned according to the clinical history that participants reported. This record belongs to a study of blood T cell repertoires in COVID-19. Study-level background: T cells, B-cell-depleted T cells, or PBMCs supplied cDNA or gDNA.

This table comes from immunoSEQ multiplex PCR, and its TCRdb copy is limited to in-frame clones, with some not included. The repertoire holds about 200,000 clones, with around 88% as singletons. Germline V CDR1 and CDR2: MNHEY, SMNVEV (reference sequence). The CDR3 covers 16 residues. Trimming shortened V by 5 bases and J by 4 bases, and 18 bases separated the two germline ends. The chain employs TRBV27 and TRBJ1-5; maybe TRBD1 (6 bases). The origin of this receptor is a man between 40 and 49 years old with acute COVID-19. Sample: PBMCs or T cells enriched from blood (not recorded which). DNA for the CDR3: TGTGCCAGCAGTGCGTACAGGGTCGGCTTGAATCAGCCCCAGCATTTT. This sequence encodes CASSAYRVGLNQPQHF.